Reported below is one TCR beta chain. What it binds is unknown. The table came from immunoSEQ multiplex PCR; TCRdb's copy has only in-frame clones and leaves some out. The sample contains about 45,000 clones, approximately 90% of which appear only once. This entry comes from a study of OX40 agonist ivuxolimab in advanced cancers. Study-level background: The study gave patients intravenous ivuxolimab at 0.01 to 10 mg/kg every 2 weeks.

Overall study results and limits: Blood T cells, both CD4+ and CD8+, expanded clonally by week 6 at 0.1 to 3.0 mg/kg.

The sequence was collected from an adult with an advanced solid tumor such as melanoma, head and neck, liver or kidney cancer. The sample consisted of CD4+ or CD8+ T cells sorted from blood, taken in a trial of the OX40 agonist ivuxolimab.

The CDR3 DNA sequence: TGTGCCACCAGCAGAGATCAGGCAAGTGAGACCCAGTACTTC. Protein product: CATSRDQASETQYF. This rearrangement joins TRBV15 to TRBJ2-5; no definite D call. Trimming removed 0 bases at V and 5 bases at J, with 10 bases between. CDR1 and CDR2 from the germline V gene are LNHNV and YYDKDF (reference sequence). This CDR3 spans 14 amino acids.